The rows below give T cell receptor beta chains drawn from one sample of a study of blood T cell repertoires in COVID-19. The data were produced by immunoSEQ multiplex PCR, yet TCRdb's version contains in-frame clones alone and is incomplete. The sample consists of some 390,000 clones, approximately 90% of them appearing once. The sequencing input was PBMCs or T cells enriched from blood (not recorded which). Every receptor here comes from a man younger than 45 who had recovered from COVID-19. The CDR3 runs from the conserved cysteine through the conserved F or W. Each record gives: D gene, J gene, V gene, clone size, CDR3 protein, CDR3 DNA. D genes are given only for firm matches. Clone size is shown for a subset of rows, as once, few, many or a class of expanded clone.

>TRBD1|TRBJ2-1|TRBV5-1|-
CASSSSSLTGVSPFF
TGCGCCAGCAGCTCCTCATCCCTTACAGGGGTCTCCCCGTTCTTC
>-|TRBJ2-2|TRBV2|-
CASRDREGTGELFF
TGTGCCAGCAGGGACAGGGAGGGGACCGGGGAGCTGTTTTTT
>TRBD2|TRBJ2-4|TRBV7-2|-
CASSLAHSGRSKNIQYF
TGTGCCAGCAGCTTAGCCCATAGCGGGAGGTCCAAAAACATTCAGTACTTC
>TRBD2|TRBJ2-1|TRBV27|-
CASSPPGLAGAARGNEQFF
TGTGCCAGCAGTCCTCCGGGACTAGCGGGAGCCGCTCGGGGCAATGAGCAGTTCTTC
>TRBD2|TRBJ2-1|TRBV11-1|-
CASRSTSGNEQFF
TGTGCCAGCAGATCCACTAGCGGGAATGAGCAGTTCTTC
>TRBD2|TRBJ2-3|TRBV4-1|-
CASSHHHSGREGDTQYF
TGCGCCAGCAGCCATCACCATAGCGGGAGGGAGGGAGATACGCAGTATTTT
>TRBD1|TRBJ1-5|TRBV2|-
CASSQLRTGMGHGQPQHF
TGTGCCAGCAGTCAGCTTCGGACAGGTATGGGACACGGTCAGCCCCAGCATTTT
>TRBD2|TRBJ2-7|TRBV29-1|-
CSVTGTSSDEQYF
TGCAGCGTTACCGGGACTAGCTCTGACGAGCAGTACTTC
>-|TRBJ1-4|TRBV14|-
CASSQYQGGSEKLFF
TGTGCCAGCAGCCAATATCAGGGCGGCAGTGAAAAACTGTTTTTT
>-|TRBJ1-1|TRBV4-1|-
CASSQGETGPIKAFF
TGCGCCAGCAGCCAAGGGGAGACCGGGCCTATTAAAGCTTTCTTT
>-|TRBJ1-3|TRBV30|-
CALIQGSGNTIYF
TGTGCCTTGATACAGGGTTCTGGAAACACCATATATTTT
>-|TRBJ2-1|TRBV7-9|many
CASSASVASSYNEQFF
TGTGCCAGCAGTGCTAGTGTAGCGTCGTCCTACAATGAGCAGTTCTTC
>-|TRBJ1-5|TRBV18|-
CASSPWPPLAGRAYSNQPQHF
TGTGCCAGCTCACCGTGGCCCCCTTTGGCAGGGAGGGCGTATAGCAATCAGCCCCAGCATTTT
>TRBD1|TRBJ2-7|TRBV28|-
CASKGQGYEQYF
TGTGCCAGCAAAGGACAGGGCTACGAGCAGTACTTC
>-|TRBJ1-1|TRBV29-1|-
CSATMTVNTEAFF
TGCAGCGCCACCATGACAGTGAACACTGAAGCTTTCTTT
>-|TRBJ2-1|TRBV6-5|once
CARFWLFLYNEQFF
TGTGCCAGGTTTTGGTTGTTCCTATACAATGAGCAGTTCTTC
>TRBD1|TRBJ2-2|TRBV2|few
CASRQGAGELFF
TGTGCCAGCCGACAGGGAGCTGGGGAGCTGTTTTTT
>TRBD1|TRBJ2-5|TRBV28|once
CASGRGRETQYF
TGTGCCAGCGGCAGGGGGCGAGAGACCCAGTACTTC
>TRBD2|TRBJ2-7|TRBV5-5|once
CASSILAGGNYEQYF
TGTGCCAGCAGTATTCTAGCGGGAGGAAACTACGAGCAGTACTTC
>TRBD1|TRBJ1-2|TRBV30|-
CAWSAPLTGSGVGYTF
TGTGCCTGGAGCGCCCCCCTGACAGGGAGTGGTGTTGGCTACACCTTC
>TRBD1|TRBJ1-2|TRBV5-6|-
CASSQDRKYGYTF
TGTGCCAGCAGCCAGGACAGGAAATATGGCTACACCTTC
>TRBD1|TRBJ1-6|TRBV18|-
CASSPGQGFSPLHF
TGTGCCAGCTCACCGGGACAGGGGTTCTCACCCCTCCACTTT
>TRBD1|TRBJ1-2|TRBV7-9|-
CASSLAGQGGTLGYTF
TGTGCCAGCAGCTTAGCGGGACAGGGAGGGACCTTAGGCTACACCTTC
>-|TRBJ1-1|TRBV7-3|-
CASSSGPRVGGNTEAFF
TGTGCCAGCAGCAGCGGGCCTAGGGTCGGGGGAAACACTGAAGCTTTCTTT
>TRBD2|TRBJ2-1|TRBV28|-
CASTTSGRFGEQFF
TGTGCCAGTACAACTAGCGGGAGATTCGGGGAGCAGTTCTTC
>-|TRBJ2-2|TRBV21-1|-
CASTPGTGELFF
TGTGCCAGTACCCCGGGCACCGGGGAGCTGTTTTTT
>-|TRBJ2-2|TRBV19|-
CASKRTEYTGELFF
TGTGCCAGTAAGAGGACAGAGTACACCGGGGAGCTGTTTTTT
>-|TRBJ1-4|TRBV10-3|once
CAISESGGSNEKLFF
TGTGCCATCAGTGAGTCGGGAGGGTCTAATGAAAAACTGTTTTTT
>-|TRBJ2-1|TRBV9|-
CASSVETGTLNEQFF
TGTGCCAGCAGCGTAGAGACCGGGACTTTAAATGAGCAGTTCTTC
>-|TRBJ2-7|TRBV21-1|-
CASSSGQGPTVGEQYF
TGTGCCAGCAGCAGCGGACAGGGACCTACAGTGGGCGAGCAGTACTTC
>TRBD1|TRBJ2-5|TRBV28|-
CASSRQGRTQETQYF
TGTGCCAGCAGCCGACAGGGACGGACCCAAGAGACCCAGTACTTC
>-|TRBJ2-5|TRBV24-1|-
CATSARGGLVETQYF
TGTGCCACCAGTGCGAGGGGGGGCTTAGTAGAGACCCAGTACTTC
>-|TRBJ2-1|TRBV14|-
CASRDRDTVWDEQFF
TGTGCCAGCAGGGACCGGGACACCGTTTGGGATGAGCAGTTCTTC
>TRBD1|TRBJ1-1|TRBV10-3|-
CAISHVGTVEGTEAFF
TGTGCCATCAGCCATGTAGGGACAGTCGAGGGCACTGAAGCTTTCTTT
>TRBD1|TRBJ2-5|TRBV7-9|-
CASSRDREQETQYF
TGTGCCAGCAGCAGAGACAGGGAACAAGAGACCCAGTACTTC
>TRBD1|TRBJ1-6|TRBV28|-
CASLRTGGSPLHF
TGTGCCAGCCTTAGGACAGGAGGGTCACCCCTCCACTTT
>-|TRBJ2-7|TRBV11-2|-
CASSLERSSVYEQYF
TGTGCCAGCAGCTTAGAACGGTCTAGTGTTTACGAGCAGTACTTC
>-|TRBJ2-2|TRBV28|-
CASRVQGATGELFF
TGTGCCAGCCGGGTCCAGGGTGCGACCGGGGAGCTGTTTTTT
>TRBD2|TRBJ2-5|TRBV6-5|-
CATGGLAGGETQYF
TGTGCCACTGGCGGACTAGCGGGAGGGGAGACCCAGTACTTC
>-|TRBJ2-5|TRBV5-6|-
CASSLQGIGETQYF
TGTGCCAGCAGCTTGCAGGGGATTGGGGAGACCCAGTACTTC
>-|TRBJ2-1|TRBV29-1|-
CSVYSYNEQFF
TGCAGCGTGTACAGCTACAATGAGCAGTTCTTC
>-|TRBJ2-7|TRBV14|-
CASSQAAGEQYF
TGTGCCAGCAGCCAAGCCGCGGGGGAGCAGTACTTC
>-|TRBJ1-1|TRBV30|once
CAWSWQNTEAFF
TGTGCCTGGAGTTGGCAGAACACTGAAGCTTTCTTT
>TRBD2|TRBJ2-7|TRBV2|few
CASSKREQYEQYF
TGTGCCAGCAGCAAGCGGGAGCAGTACGAGCAGTACTTC
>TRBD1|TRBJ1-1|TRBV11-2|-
CASSLDRGPEAFF
TGTGCCAGCAGCTTGGACAGGGGGCCTGAAGCTTTCTTT
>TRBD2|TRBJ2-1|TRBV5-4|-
CASSLGGSGGNEQFF
TGTGCCAGCAGCTTGGGAGGCTCGGGAGGGAATGAGCAGTTCTTC
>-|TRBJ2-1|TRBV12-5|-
CASGLILAHEQFF
TGTGCTAGTGGTTTAATTCTAGCGCATGAGCAGTTCTTC
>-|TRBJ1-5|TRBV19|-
CASSIGLFLRGARRQPQHF
TGTGCCAGTAGTATAGGTTTATTTCTCCGGGGGGCACGGAGGCAGCCCCAGCATTTT
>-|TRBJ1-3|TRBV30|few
CAWSKVGSFSGNTIYF
TGTGCCTGGAGTAAGGTGGGCAGTTTCTCTGGAAACACCATATATTTT
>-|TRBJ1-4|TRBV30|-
CAWSLGPTGEKLFF
TGTGCCTGGAGCCTAGGGCCCACAGGTGAAAAACTGTTTTTT
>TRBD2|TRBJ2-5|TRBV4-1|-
CASRSQVAGGEETQYF
TGCGCCAGCAGGAGCCAAGTAGCGGGAGGGGAGGAGACCCAGTACTTC
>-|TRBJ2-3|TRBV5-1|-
CASSPVPLTDTQYF
TGCGCCAGCAGCCCAGTCCCCCTCACAGATACGCAGTATTTT
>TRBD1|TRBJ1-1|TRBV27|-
CASSSRQGQNTEAFF
TGTGCCAGCAGTTCACGACAGGGGCAGAACACTGAAGCTTTCTTT
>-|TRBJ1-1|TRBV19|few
CASSTQGQGNTEAFF
TGTGCCAGTAGTACCCAAGGCCAGGGGAACACTGAAGCTTTCTTT
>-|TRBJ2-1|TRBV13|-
CASSWQFF
TGTGCCAGTTCATGGCAGTTCTTC
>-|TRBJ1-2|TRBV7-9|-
CASSLNPGEDTF
TGTGCCAGCAGCTTAAATCCGGGAGAGGACACCTTC
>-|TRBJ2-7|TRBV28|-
CASSPWGDLGLRDYEQYF
TGTGCCAGCAGCCCCTGGGGAGACCTTGGACTGAGAGATTACGAGCAGTACTTC
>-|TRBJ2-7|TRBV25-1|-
CASGDGYEQYF
TGTGCCAGCGGAGACGGTTACGAGCAGTACTTC
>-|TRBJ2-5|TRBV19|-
CASSQEQETQYF
TGTGCCAGTTCACAGGAGCAAGAGACCCAGTACTTC
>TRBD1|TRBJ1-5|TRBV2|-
CASSVGQGAKPQHF
TGTGCCAGCAGTGTTGGACAGGGGGCGAAGCCCCAGCATTTT